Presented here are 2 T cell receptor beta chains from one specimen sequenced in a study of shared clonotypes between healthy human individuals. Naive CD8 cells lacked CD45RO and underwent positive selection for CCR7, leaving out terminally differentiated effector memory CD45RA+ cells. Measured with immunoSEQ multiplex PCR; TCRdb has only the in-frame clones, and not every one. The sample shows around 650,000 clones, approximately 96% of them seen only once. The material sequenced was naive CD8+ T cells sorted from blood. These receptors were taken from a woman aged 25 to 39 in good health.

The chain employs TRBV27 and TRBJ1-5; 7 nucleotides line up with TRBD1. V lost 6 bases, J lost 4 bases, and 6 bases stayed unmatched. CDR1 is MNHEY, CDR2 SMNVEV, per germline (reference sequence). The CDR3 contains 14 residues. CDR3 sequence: CASSSTGFNQPQHF. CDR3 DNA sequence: TGTGCCAGCAGCTCGACAGGGTTTAATCAGCCCCAGCATTTT.

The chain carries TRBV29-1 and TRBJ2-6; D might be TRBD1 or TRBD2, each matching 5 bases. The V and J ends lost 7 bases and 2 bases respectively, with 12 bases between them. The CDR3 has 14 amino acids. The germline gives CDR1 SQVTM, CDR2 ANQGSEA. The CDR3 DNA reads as TGCAGCGCCTGGGACCCACCTGGGGCCAACGTCCTGACTTTC. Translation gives CSAWDPPGANVLTF.